These 10 T cell receptor beta chains originate from one sample sequenced in a study of Graves' ophthalmopathy and Graves' hyperthyroidism. From RNA, the CDR3 regions of TCR beta chains were amplified and sequenced. HTBI-primed first-round RT-PCR preceded second-round multiplex PCR. From the multiplex PCR reads, TCRdb called clonotypes with MiXCR, one entry per CDR3 protein. Found here are under 250,000 distinct CDR3 sequences, around 30% of them singletons; the top ten hold 8.5% to 9.5%. Sequencing was performed on peripheral blood. The receptors shown here come from a man aged 45-65 years with Graves' ophthalmopathy.

This clonotype showed up many times. This chain links TRBV5-1 with TRBJ1-1, with a weak D call TRBD1 (5 bases). The CDR3 runs 13 residues. Germline loops: CDR1 SGHRS, CDR2 YFSETQ. With 3 bases removed from V and 1 base from J, the gap between germline ends came to 7 bases. CDR3 coding DNA: TGCGCCAGCAGCTGGGGGGGGAACACTGAAGCTTTCTTT. Its protein is CASSWGGNTEAFF. The whole variable domain, remainder taken from reference TRBV5-1 and TRBJ1-1, is KAGVTQTPRYLIKTRGQQVTLSCSPISGHRSVSWYQQTPGQGLQFLFEYFSETQRNKGNFPGRFSGRQFSNSRSEMNVSTLELGDSALYLCASSWGGNTEAFFGQGTRLTVV.

This clonotype was recorded many times. J is TRBJ2-7 and V is TRBV20-1; tentatively, D is TRBD2 (6 bases). The CDR3 sequence is 12 residues long. Germline lookup yields CDR1 DFQATT and CDR2 SNEGSKA (reference sequence). Trimming cost V 5 bases and J 2 bases, with 10 bases left between them. CDR3 in amino acids: CSAPGLAYEQYF. The CDR3 coding sequence is TGCAGTGCTCCGGGACTGGCCTACGAGCAGTACTTC.

This clonotype was detected many times. The chain couples TRBV4-1 to TRBJ1-1; 10 bases align to TRBD1. The CDR3 is made up of 15 amino acids. The V and J ends lost 5 bases and 5 bases, in that order; junction bases with no gene match: 8. From germline, CDR1 is MGHRA and CDR2 YSYEKL. This chain's CDR3 is CASSSPGTGVTEAFF. DNA for the CDR3: TGCGCCAGCAGCTCCCCCGGGACAGGGGTTACTGAAGCTTTCTTT.

This clonotype was seen at least ten times. The rearrangement joins TRBV4-1 to TRBJ2-7; D call uncertain. Looked up from germline, CDR1 is MGHRA and CDR2 is YSYEKL. The length of the CDR3 is 14 residues. The V and J ends lost 0 bases and 3 bases respectively, with 9 bases between them. DNA for the CDR3: TGCGCCAGCAGCCAAGAGTCTACAATCTACGAGCAGTACTTC. This sequence encodes CASSQESTIYEQYF.

This chain joins TRBV5-1 and TRBJ1-2; D not certain. Germline CDR1 and CDR2: SGHRS and YFSETQ. Trimming shortened V by 0 bases and J by 7 bases, and 13 bases separated the two germline ends. The CDR3 has 14 amino acids. CDR3 amino acids: CASSLDSGKGGYTF. The CDR3, as DNA: TGCGCCAGCAGCTTGGACAGTGGAAAGGGTGGCTACACCTTC.

This clonotype was recorded many times. V usage is TRBV6-5 and J usage is TRBJ2-7; D remains ambiguous. The V gene lost 0 bases and the J gene lost 0 bases, with 12 bases spanning the gap. Germline V gene lookup returns CDR1 MNHEY and CDR2 SVGAGI. There are 16 residues in the CDR3. CDR3 bases: TGTGCCAGCAGTTACTCGATCCCGACGGACTCCTACGAGCAGTACTTC. This codes for CASSYSIPTDSYEQYF.

This clonotype was seen many times. V gene TRBV3-1 combines with J gene TRBJ2-2; D might be TRBD2 (6 bases). From germline, CDR1 is LGHDT and CDR2 YNNKEL (reference sequence). The V end was cut by 3 bases, the J end by 3 bases, with 14 bases between. CDR3 length equals 16 residues. CDR3 nucleotide sequence: TGTGCCAGCAGCCAGCAGCGGGTATTTTACACCGGGGAGCTGTTTTTT. It codes for CASSQQRVFYTGELFF.

This clonotype occurred many times. The chain carries TRBV11-2 and TRBJ1-1; TRBD1 aligns across 7 bases. With V trimmed by 5 bases and J by 4 bases, 4 bases remained unmatched. Germline V gene data show CDR1 as SGHAT and CDR2 as FQNNGV. CDR3 size: 13 residues. CDR3 amino acids: CASSAYRGTEAFF. DNA for the CDR3: TGTGCCAGCAGCGCATACAGGGGCACTGAAGCTTTCTTT. The full variable domain, rest sourced from reference TRBV11-2 and TRBJ1-1, is EAGVAQSPRYKIIEKRQSVAFWCNPISGHATLYWYQQILGQGPKLLIQFQNNGVVDDSQLPKDRFSAERLKGVDSTLKIQPAKLEDSAVYLCASSAYRGTEAFFGQGTRLTVV.

This clonotype was observed many times. V is TRBV10-3 and J is TRBJ2-5; 10 nucleotides line up with TRBD2. V dropped 3 bases and J dropped 4; count of bases not matched to a gene: 14. The CDR3 has 18 residues. The germline gives CDR1 ENHRY, CDR2 SYGVKD. The CDR3 loop reads CAISDPRDSGRRGETQYF. The CDR3 region has the DNA TGTGCCATCAGTGATCCGAGGGATAGCGGGAGGAGGGGAGAGACCCAGTACTTC.

This clonotype was picked up a small number of times. The chain has TRBV12-3 or TRBV12-4 and TRBJ1-2, with a weak D call TRBD1 (5 bases). The CDR3 is 13 amino acids. V lost 5 bases and J 4 bases, leaving 11 bases between the germline ends. Here the CDR3 reads CASSLRQTYGYTF. The CDR3 nucleotides are TGTGCCAGCAGTCTCAGACAGACCTATGGCTACACCTTC.